The entry below describes one T cell receptor beta chain. The CDR3 has 17 amino acids. V was pared by 2 bases and J by 3 bases, with 10 bases of the junction left unmatched. Germline values: CDR1 LNHNV, CDR2 YYDKDF (reference sequence). The sample originates from a study of T-cell reconstitution after alpha-beta-depleted transplantation in children. Preparation of the TCRbeta library was carried out with unique molecular identifiers. TCRdb itself ran the PCR reads through MiXCR, one entry per CDR3 protein. This table holds around 400,000 distinct CDR3 sequences, around 21% found once. The TCR comes from a human donor who donated a stem cell graft to a child with acute myeloid leukemia. Here the sequenced sample was PBMCs from the stem cell graft donor, taken from the stem cell graft. The J gene is TRBJ2-7, the V gene TRBV15; TRBD1 matches 10 bases. CDR3 nucleotide sequence: TGTGCCACCAGCAGACTACCCCGGGACAGGGGATTCTACGAGCAGTACTTC. It yields the protein CATSRLPRDRGFYEQYF.